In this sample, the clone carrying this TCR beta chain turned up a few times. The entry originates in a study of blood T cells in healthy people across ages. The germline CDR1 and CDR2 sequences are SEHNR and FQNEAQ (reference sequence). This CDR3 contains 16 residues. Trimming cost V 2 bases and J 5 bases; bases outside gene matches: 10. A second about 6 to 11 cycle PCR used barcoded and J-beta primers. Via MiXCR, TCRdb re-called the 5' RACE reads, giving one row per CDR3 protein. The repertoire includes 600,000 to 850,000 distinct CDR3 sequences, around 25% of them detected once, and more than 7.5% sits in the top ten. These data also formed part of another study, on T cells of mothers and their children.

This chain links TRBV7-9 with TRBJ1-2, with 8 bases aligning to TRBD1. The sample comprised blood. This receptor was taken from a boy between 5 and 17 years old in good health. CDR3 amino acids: CASSLLPGTGVYGYTF. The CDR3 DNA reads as TGTGCCAGCAGCTTACTCCCCGGGACAGGCGTTTATGGCTACACCTTC. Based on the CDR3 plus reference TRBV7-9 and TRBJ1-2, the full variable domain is DTGVSQNPRHKITKRGQNVTFRCDPISEHNRLYWYRQTLGQGPEFLTYFQNEAQLEKSRLLSDRFSAERPKGSFSTLEIQRTEQGDSAMYLCASSLLPGTGVYGYTFGSGTRLTVV.